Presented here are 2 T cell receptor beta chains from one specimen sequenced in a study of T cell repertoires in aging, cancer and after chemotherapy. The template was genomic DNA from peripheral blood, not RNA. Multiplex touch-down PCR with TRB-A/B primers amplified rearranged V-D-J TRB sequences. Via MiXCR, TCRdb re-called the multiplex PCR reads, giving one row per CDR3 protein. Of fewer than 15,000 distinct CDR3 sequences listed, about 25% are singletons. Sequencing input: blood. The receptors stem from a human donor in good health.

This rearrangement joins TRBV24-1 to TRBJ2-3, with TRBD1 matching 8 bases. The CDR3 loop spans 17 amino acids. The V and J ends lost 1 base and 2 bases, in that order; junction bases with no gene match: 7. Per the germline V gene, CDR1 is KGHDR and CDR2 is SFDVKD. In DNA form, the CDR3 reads TGTGCCACCAGTGATTTAGTAAGGGGACAGGACACAGATACGCAGTATTTT. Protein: CATSDLVRGQDTDTQYF.

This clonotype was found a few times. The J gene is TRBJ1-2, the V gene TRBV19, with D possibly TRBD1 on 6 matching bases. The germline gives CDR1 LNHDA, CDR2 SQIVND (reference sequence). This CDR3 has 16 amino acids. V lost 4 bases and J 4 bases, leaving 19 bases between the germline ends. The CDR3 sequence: CASSTGGVGALYGYTF. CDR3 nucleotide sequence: TGTGCCAGTAGTACCGGCGGTGTGGGGGCTCTCTATGGCTACACCTTC.